This TCR beta chain derives from a study of radiation and T cells in renal cell carcinoma. The time point denotes: blood 4 weeks post-SBRT, at nephrectomy. Specified treatment: 15 Gy SBRT to primary tumor, nephrectomy 4 weeks later. Nephrectomy followed 15 Gy stereotactic body radiation by 4 weeks. The study's findings and limits: Top tumor clonotypes rose in blood 2 weeks post-radiation, then contracted. Baseline intratumoral clonotype presence is unknown without pretreatment biopsies.

In the case of this clone: Its antigen is not identified.

Generated by immunoSEQ multiplex PCR, the TCRdb table keeps only in-frame clones and is missing some. The data hold 80,000 or so clones, with around 89% observed a single time. V was trimmed by 0 bases and J by 9 bases, leaving 6 bases between them. The germline gives CDR1 ENHRY, CDR2 SYGVKD. The CDR3 runs 13 residues. The sample in question was blood, obtained from a patient whose treatment included radiotherapy and nephrectomy. This chain joins TRBV10-3 and TRBJ1-6, with unresolved D. The receptor's source is a woman between 65 and 79 years old with renal cell carcinoma. CDR3 sequence reads: CAISESGGSPLHF. The DNA of the CDR3 is TGTGCCATCAGTGAGTCAGGAGGTTCACCCCTCCACTTT.